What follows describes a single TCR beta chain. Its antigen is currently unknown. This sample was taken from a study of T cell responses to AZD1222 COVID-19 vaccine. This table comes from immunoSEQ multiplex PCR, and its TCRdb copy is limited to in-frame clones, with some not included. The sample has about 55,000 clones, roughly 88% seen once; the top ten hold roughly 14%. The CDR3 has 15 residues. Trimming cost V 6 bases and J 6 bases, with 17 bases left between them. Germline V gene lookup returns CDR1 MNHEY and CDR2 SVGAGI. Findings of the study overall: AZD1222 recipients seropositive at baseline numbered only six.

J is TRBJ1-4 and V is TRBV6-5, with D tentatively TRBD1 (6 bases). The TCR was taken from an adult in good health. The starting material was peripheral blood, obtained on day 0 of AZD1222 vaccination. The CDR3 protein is CASRKNRVRYEKLFF. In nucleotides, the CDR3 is TGTGCCAGCAGGAAAAACAGGGTGCGGTATGAAAAACTGTTTTTT.